These 15 T cell receptor beta chains share one sample of origin, sequenced in a study of graft-versus-host responses after intestinal transplantation. These receptors lack a known antigen. The method was immunoSEQ multiplex PCR; TCRdb's version includes in-frame clones alone and lacks a portion of them. This table holds about 120,000 clones, around 96% found once. Sequenced material: unstimulated CD8+ T cells sorted from spleen or lymph node cells, taken before intestinal transplant. These receptors all stem from a human donor who received an intestinal transplant.

This chain joins TRBV4-2 and TRBJ2-7; 7 positions match TRBD2. V lost 0 bases to trimming and J lost 0 bases; unmatched junction nucleotides: 8. Germline values: CDR1 LGHNA, CDR2 YNFKEQ. There are 17 residues in the CDR3. In DNA, the CDR3 is TGTGCCAGCAGCCAAGATGGGAGGGGCAGTAGCTCCTACGAGCAGTACTTC. It translates to CASSQDGRGSSSYEQYF.

This chain connects TRBV4-2 to TRBJ2-7; D uncertain. CDR3 length equals 11 residues. CDR1 and CDR2 from the germline V gene are LGHNA and YNFKEQ. Trimming took 7 bases from V and 2 from J, leaving 6 bases between them. CDR3 region: CASIIAYEQYF. CDR3 DNA: TGTGCCAGCATCATTGCCTACGAGCAGTACTTC.

The V and J genes are TRBV7-2 and TRBJ1-5; D gene uncertain. The CDR3 covers 14 residues. V was trimmed by 0 bases and J by 0 bases, leaving 3 bases between them. Germline CDR1 and CDR2: SGHTA and FQGNSA. CDR3 loop: CASSLAYSNQPQHF. CDR3 coding DNA: TGTGCCAGCAGCTTAGCCTATAGCAATCAGCCCCAGCATTTT. Variable domain in full (rest from reference TRBV7-2 and TRBJ1-5): GAGVSQSPSNKVTEKGKDVELRCDPISGHTALYWYRQSLGQGLEFLIYFQGNSAPDKSGLPSDRFSAERTGGSVSTLTIQRTQQEDSAVYLCASSLAYSNQPQHFGDGTRLSIL.

This clone has a single count. This rearrangement joins TRBV4-1 to TRBJ2-7; D not resolved. Germline assignment: CDR1 MGHRA and CDR2 YSYEKL. The V end was cut by 3 bases, the J end by 2 bases, with 8 bases between. The CDR3 covers 13 residues. The CDR3 DNA reads as TGCGCCAGCAGCCAGAACCCTACCTACGAGCAGTACTTC. Translation gives CASSQNPTYEQYF.

In DNA form, the CDR3 reads TGTGCCAGCAGAAGGCAGTTAAACACTGAAGCTTTCTTT. It encodes CASRRQLNTEAFF. This chain joins TRBV2 and TRBJ1-1; D remains ambiguous. The CDR3 is made up of 13 amino acids. V was cut by 6 bases and J by 2 bases, with 10 bases left in between. Germline lookup yields CDR1 SNHLY and CDR2 FYNNEI. The variable domain in full, with the rest retrieved from reference TRBV2 and TRBJ1-1, is EPEVTQTPSHQVTQMGQEVILRCVPISNHLYFYWYRQILGQKVEFLVSFYNNEISEKSEIFDDQFSVERPDGSNFTLKIRSTKLEDSAMYFCASRRQLNTEAFFGQGTRLTVV.

V is TRBV10-3 and J is TRBJ1-1; 7 positions agree with TRBD1. The CDR3 has 19 residues. CDR1 is ENHRY, CDR2 SYGVKD, per germline. J gave up 3 bases and V 3 bases, and 19 bases lay outside the gene matches. The CDR3 sequence: CAISEWVSSSTGEDTEAFF. CDR3 in DNA: TGTGCCATCAGTGAATGGGTATCGTCGAGCACAGGGGAGGACACTGAAGCTTTCTTT.

This chain uses TRBV28 with TRBJ1-1, with 8 bases lining up with TRBD1. Germline-derived CDR1 and CDR2 are MDHEN and SYDVKM. The CDR3 contains 15 residues. After removal of 6 bases from V and 1 base from J, the junction contained 7 bases not matched to a gene. The CDR3 loop is CASSPWGTGNTEAFF. CDR3 nucleotide sequence: TGTGCCAGCAGCCCATGGGGGACAGGGAACACTGAAGCTTTCTTT.

This clone was picked up one time. The V call is TRBV5-6, the J call TRBJ1-5; possible D gene TRBD1, 5 bases. The CDR3 sequence is 14 residues long. Trimming shortened V by 2 bases and J by 2 bases, and 8 bases separated the two germline ends. Germline CDR1 SGHDT, CDR2 YYEEEE. CDR3 coding DNA: TGTGCCAGCAGCTTTAGCAGGGGCAATCAGCCCCAGCATTTT. Protein product: CASSFSRGNQPQHF.

The chain joins TRBV19 to TRBJ1-2; D ambiguous. Trimming stripped 3 bases from V and 4 bases from J, with 9 bases between. This CDR3 spans 13 amino acids. The germline V gene has CDR1 LNHDA and CDR2 SQIVND (reference sequence). The CDR3 DNA sequence: TGTGCCAGTAGTATGGCCAGAGGCTATGGCTACACCTTC. This sequence encodes CASSMARGYGYTF.

The V gene is TRBV2, the J gene TRBJ2-1; D may be TRBD1 (6 bases). Between the trimmed V and J ends, which lost 7 bases and 5 bases, there was a span of 30 bases. From germline, CDR1 is SNHLY and CDR2 FYNNEI. The CDR3 covers 19 residues. The CDR3 reads CASKRRRGYRVGLNNEQFF. The CDR3 DNA follows: TGTGCCAGCAAACGAAGAAGGGGGTACAGGGTGGGTCTTAACAATGAGCAGTTCTTC.

Notes on this clone: Relative to the germline gene, one junction end is altered; a read error may explain this. This chain uses TRBV7-2 with TRBJ2-1; D possibly uses TRBD1 or TRBD2 (5 bases each). The CDR3 totals 15 residues. CDR1 and CDR2 from the germline V gene are SGHTA and FQGNSA. The chain's CDR3 is CAGSRFGGPYNEQFF. CDR3 coding DNA: TGTGCCGGCAGCCGCTTTGGGGGACCCTACAATGAGCAGTTCTTC.

The V gene is TRBV2, the J gene TRBJ2-5, with 9 nucleotides matching TRBD2. Germline V gives CDR1 SNHLY, CDR2 FYNNEI. V lost 7 bases, J lost 11 bases, and 8 bases stayed unmatched. CDR3 size: 12 residues. CDR3 DNA: TGTGCCAGCATAGCGGGAGTCAGGGAGCAGTACTTC. The encoded protein is CASIAGVREQYF. Full variable domain (rest looked up from reference TRBV2 and TRBJ2-5): EPEVTQTPSHQVTQMGQEVILRCVPISNHLYFYWYRQILGQKVEFLVSFYNNEISEKSEIFDDQFSVERPDGSNFTLKIRSTKLEDSAMYFCASIAGVREQYFGPGTRLLVL.

The chain uses TRBV4-3 and TRBJ1-1; D is undetermined. This CDR3 region has 16 residues. The V end lost 0 bases, the J end lost 1 base, and 12 bases lay between the germline ends. CDR1 is LGHNA, CDR2 YSLEER, per germline. CDR3: CASSQDEGRGNTEAFF. The CDR3 DNA reads as TGCGCCAGCAGCCAAGATGAAGGGAGAGGGAACACTGAAGCTTTCTTT.

With regard to this clone: Other nucleotide sequences from this sample produce the same CDR3. The V and J genes are TRBV5-1 and TRBJ2-2; 9 positions agree with TRBD1. Looked up from germline, CDR1 is SGHRS and CDR2 is YFSETQ. V shed 3 bases, J shed 6 bases, and the junction held 9 bases outside the gene matches. The CDR3 loop spans 16 amino acids. Here the CDR3 reads CASSWPGTGSPGELFF. CDR3 sequence (DNA): TGCGCCAGCAGCTGGCCCGGGACAGGGTCGCCCGGGGAGCTGTTTTTT.

This chain joins TRBV2 and TRBJ2-7; D remains unclear. Germline V gives CDR1 SNHLY, CDR2 FYNNEI. The V end lost 3 bases, the J end lost 2 bases, and 17 bases lay between the germline ends. CDR3 size: 16 residues. CDR3 region: CASSDIALIKAYEQYF. In DNA form, the CDR3 reads TGTGCCAGCAGTGATATAGCACTGATTAAAGCCTACGAGCAGTACTTC.